This T cell receptor (beta chain) appears in the sequencing data of a study of blood T cell repertoires in COVID-19 (TCRdb year 2020). About the study as a whole: Samples from collaborators originated in the United States, Italy and Spain and spanned both the acute and convalescent phases of COVID-19. The material from the prospective study consisted of cDNA or gDNA derived from T cells, B-cell-depleted T cells, or PBMCs. The dataset comprised deeply sampled blood TCRbeta repertoires from subjects exposed to, actively infected with, or recovered from COVID-19. A freely available public database, intended as a resource for researchers studying the immune response to SARS-CoV-2, is where the repertoires were released. The samples were drawn from the first 160 participants of the ongoing ImmuneRACE study and from more than 1,000 subjects provided by 6 global collaborators. The sample metadata nearly always contained a de-identified subject ID, COVID-19 status, age in years and sex. Where available, HLA class I and class II types were taken from metadata supplied by the sample provider and were not determined by assay-based typing.

About this clone itself: No cognate antigen has been identified for it. Base qualities were left out, and no much larger clone turns up one base away.

Study-wide findings and limitations: How much clinical and demographic metadata was included differed by source and by participant, and the metadata was provided uncurated.

TCRbeta CDR3 regions were amplified from genomic DNA by means of the immunoSEQ Assay, a bias-controlled multiplex PCR. Per the original workflow: Nucleated cell counts per sample were estimated from amplification of reference gene primers within the assay. To quantify the absolute abundance of each unique TCRbeta CDR3 rearrangement, sequence reads were collapsed and filtered. Productive Simpson clonality was computed per sample as the square root of Simpson's diversity index over productive rearrangements. Drawn from immuneACCESS, this table holds only the in-frame rearrangements with V and J called that TCRdb kept. Clones are partly lost; checked studies trace under half to an unresolved V gene and leave the rest unexplained. The DNA was the basis for D and trimming; V, J and clone size are from that table. Within this sample are about 260,000 clones, with roughly 86% of them counted one time only. Approximately 9.8% of the sample belongs to the ten largest clones.

Another Seattle source contributed samples from volunteer blood donors who had recovered from COVID-19. The collaborating institutions used their own protocols to collect whole blood in K2EDTA tubes. For TCRbeta analysis, collaborator samples were shipped as frozen whole blood, as isolated PBMCs, or as DNA extracted from either sample type. The germline V gene encodes CDR1 SGHDN and CDR2 FVKESK. Inclusive of the bounding cysteine and phenylalanine, the CDR3 is 16 residues long. Just the 48-base CDR3 DNA is kept, in frame starting at base 1. V trim: 0 bases; J trim: 3 bases; unmatched bases: 3. This sequence uses TRBV14 and TRBJ2-1; TRBD2 agrees with 9 junctional bases. The TCR comes from a man between 40 and 49 years old who had recovered from COVID-19. The sequenced sample consisted of peripheral blood. The CDR3 region: CASSQDRTSDYNEQFF. The base sequence is TGTGCCAGCAGCCAAGACCGGACTAGCGACTACAATGAGCAGTTCTTC.